Included here is one TCR beta chain sequence, with context. Its specificity is unknown. This sample stems from a study of Tregs in tolerant kidney transplant recipients. Across the whole study: Sorting of CD4+CD25+CD127- cells followed approximately three-day belatacept mixed lymphocyte reactions, sometimes with roughly five-day graft donor restimulation.

Study conclusions and caveats: No direct test of biological reproducibility was done here. Activated donor B cell expansion appeared to reveal the most relevant donor-specific TCRbeta repertoire.

Some clones are missing from TCRdb's copy, which holds only in-frame ones; the method was immunoSEQ multiplex PCR. This sample has about 19,000 clones; roughly 65% occur once, and the top ten carry around 3%. Germline CDR1 reads SGHAT; CDR2 reads FQNNGV. This CDR3 is built from 15 residues. V dropped 4 bases and J dropped 1; count of bases not matched to a gene: 5. Sequencing input: Tregs from blood cultured with allogeneic cells. J is TRBJ2-5 and V is TRBV11-2; 8 bases are shared with TRBD1. The sequence derives from a human donor in good health. This CDR3 reads CASSYRGAAQETQYF. The CDR3 bases are TGTGCCAGCAGCTACAGGGGGGCGGCCCAAGAGACCCAGTACTTC.